This TCR beta chain appears in the sequencing data of a study of OX40 agonist ivuxolimab in advanced cancers. With regard to this clone: Its target is unknown.

Points from the study as a whole: At 0.1 to 3.0 mg/kg and by week 6, CD4+ and CD8+ T cells in the blood had expanded clonally.

Any history of autoimmune disease or systemic immunosuppression disqualified patients. Samples of blood were obtained at baseline, on cycle 4 day 1, and on cycle 7 day 1. TCRdb's table, derived via immunoSEQ multiplex PCR, lists solely in-frame clones and lacks some. The sample carries 65,000 to 95,000 clones, 80% to 85% recorded once. The receptor was isolated from an adult with an advanced solid tumor such as melanoma, head and neck, liver or kidney cancer. This specimen consisted of CD4+ or CD8+ T cells sorted from blood, obtained in a trial of the OX40 agonist ivuxolimab.

CDR3 sequence reads: CASLQGLGYEQYF. Here the CDR3 DNA reads TGTGCCAGCTTACAGGGACTTGGCTACGAGCAGTACTTC. The chain couples TRBV2 to TRBJ2-7; D tentatively fits TRBD1 or TRBD2 (6 bases each). V was shortened by 8 bases and J by 3 bases, with 14 bases between the two germline ends. CDR3 size: 13 residues. Germline CDR1 is SNHLY and CDR2 is FYNNEI.